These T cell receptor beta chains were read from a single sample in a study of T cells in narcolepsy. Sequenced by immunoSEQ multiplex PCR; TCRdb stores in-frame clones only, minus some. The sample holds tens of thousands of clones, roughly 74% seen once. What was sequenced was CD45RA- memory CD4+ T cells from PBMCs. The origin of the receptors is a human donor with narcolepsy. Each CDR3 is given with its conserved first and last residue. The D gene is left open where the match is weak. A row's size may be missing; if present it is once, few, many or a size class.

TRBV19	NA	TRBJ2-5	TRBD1	TGTGCCAGTAGTATCTTGACAGGGGGAAGGGGAGAGACCCAGTACTTC	CASSILTGGRGETQYF
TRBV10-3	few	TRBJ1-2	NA	TGTGCCATCAGTGACGCCCGGGGGGCGTCTAACTATGGCTACACCTTC	CAISDARGASNYGYTF
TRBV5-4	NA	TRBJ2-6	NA	TGTGCCAGCAGCTACTACAGCCGCTCTGGGGCCAACGTCCTGACTTTC	CASSYYSRSGANVLTF
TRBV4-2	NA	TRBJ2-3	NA	TGTGCCAGCAGCCAAGATTTGGGGGATACGCAGTATTTT	CASSQDLGDTQYF
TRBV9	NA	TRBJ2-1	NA	TGTGCCAGCAGCGTAGGGGGGGCCTCCGATGAGCAGTTCTTC	CASSVGGASDEQFF
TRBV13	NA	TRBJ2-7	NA	TGTGCCAGCAGCGCCGTCAGGGGGGCGGAGCAGTACTTC	CASSAVRGAEQYF
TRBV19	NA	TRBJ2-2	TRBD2	TGTGCCAGTAGTTTAGAAGCGGGGGGTGGCACCGGGGAGCTGTTTTTT	CASSLEAGGGTGELFF
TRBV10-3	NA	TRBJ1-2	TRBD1	TGTGCCATCAGTACTCAAATCCCTGACAGGGGCGGTCGAGGTGGCTACACCTTC	CAISTQIPDRGGRGGYTF
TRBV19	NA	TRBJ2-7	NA	TGTGCCAGTAGTTATCGGACAGACGCCTACGAGCAGTACTTC	CASSYRTDAYEQYF
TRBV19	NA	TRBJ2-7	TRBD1	TGTGCCAGTAGACTCGGACAGGGAGCGTACGAGCAGTACTTC	CASRLGQGAYEQYF
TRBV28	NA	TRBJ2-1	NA	TGTGCCAGCAGCAAGGGGTACAATGAGCAGTTCTTC	CASSKGYNEQFF
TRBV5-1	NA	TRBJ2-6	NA	TGCGCCAGCAGCTCGACCGCCGGGACAGGGGCCAACGTCCTGACTTTC	CASSSTAGTGANVLTF
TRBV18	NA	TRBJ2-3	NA	TGTGCCAGCTCACCAAGCTGGACGCCTAGCACAGATACGCAGTATTTT	CASSPSWTPSTDTQYF
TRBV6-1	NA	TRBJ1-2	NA	TGTGCCAGCAGTGTGGGGGGATATGGCTACACCTTC	CASSVGGYGYTF
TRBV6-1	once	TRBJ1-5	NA	TGTGCCAGCAGTGAAGAGCCCGCTGATCATCAGCCCCAGCATTTT	CASSEEPADHQPQHF
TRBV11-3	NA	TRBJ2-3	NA	TGTGCCAGCAGCTTAGATAGGACAGATACGCAGTATTTT	CASSLDRTDTQYF
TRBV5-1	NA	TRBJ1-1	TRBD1	TGCGCCAGCAGCTTGGAAGGGGCCGGGACAGGGGGCATGAACACTGAAGCTTTCTTT	CASSLEGAGTGGMNTEAFF
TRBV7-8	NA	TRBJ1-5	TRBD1	TGTGCCAGCAGTCTCGGGACAGGGCAGGATAGTCAGCCCCAGCATTTT	CASSLGTGQDSQPQHF
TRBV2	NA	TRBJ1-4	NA	TGTGCCAGCAGTGAAGCGGCAGCGGTTAATGAAAAACTGTTTTTT	CASSEAAAVNEKLFF
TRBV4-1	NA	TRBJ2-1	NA	TGCGCCAGCAGCCGGGGGGCGGGTTACAATGAGCAGTTCTTC	CASSRGAGYNEQFF
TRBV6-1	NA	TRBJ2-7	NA	TGTGCCAGCAGTGAAGACAGGGTATACGAGCAGTACTTC	CASSEDRVYEQYF
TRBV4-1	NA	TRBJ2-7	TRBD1	TGCGCCAGCAGCGAAGTACAGGGGCCCTACGAGCAGTACTTC	CASSEVQGPYEQYF
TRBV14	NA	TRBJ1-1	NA	TGTGCCAGCACTCCCTGGCTCTCGAACACTGAAGCTTTCTTT	CASTPWLSNTEAFF
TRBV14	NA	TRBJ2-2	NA	TGTGCCAGCAGCCCTCGCTTCGGGGGCGCCGGGGAGCTGTTTTTT	CASSPRFGGAGELFF
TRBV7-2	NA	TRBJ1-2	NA	TGTGCCAGCAGCCAATACGGGGGGCGCACAGGAGGCTACACCTTC	CASSQYGGRTGGYTF
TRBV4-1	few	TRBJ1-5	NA	TGCGCCAGCAGCGATACAGGGAGGAATCAGCCCCAGCATTTT	CASSDTGRNQPQHF
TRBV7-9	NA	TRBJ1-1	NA	TGTGCCGTCGGGAGGAACACTGAAGCTTTCTTT	CAVGRNTEAFF
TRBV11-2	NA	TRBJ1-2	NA	TGTGCCAGCAGCTTAGATCAGTCCCTTCCCTATGGCTACACCTTC	CASSLDQSLPYGYTF
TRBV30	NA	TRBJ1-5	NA	TGTGCCTGGAGTGTACGAGGGTTTGGGCAACGGCCCCAGCATTTT	CAWSVRGFGQRPQHF
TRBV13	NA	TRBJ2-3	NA	TGTGCCAGCAGCTTAGGAATGAGCACAGATACGCAGTATTTT	CASSLGMSTDTQYF
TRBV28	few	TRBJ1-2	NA	TGTGCCAGCAGTTTACGGGGGCATGGCTACACCTTC	CASSLRGHGYTF
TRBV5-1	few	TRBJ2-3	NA	TGCGCCAGCAGCGTACTCAGGGGGGGAGGCACAGATACGCAGTATTTT	CASSVLRGGGTDTQYF
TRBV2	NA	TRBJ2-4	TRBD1	TGTGCCACCGACAGGGAACCCAAAAACATTCAGTACTTC	CATDREPKNIQYF
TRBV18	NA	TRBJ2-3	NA	TGTGCCAGCTCACCAGCCACCCTCTCCGGGAGCACAGATACGCAGTATTTT	CASSPATLSGSTDTQYF
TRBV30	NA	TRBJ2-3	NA	TGTGCCTGGACTAGCGCCTTAGATACGCAGTATTTT	CAWTSALDTQYF
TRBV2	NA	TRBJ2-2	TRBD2	TGTGCCAGCACCGGGACTAGCGGGGGGGCCACCGGGGAGCTGTTTTTT	CASTGTSGGATGELFF
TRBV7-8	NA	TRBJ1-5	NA	TGTGCCAGCAGCTTAGTCGGACAGACGAATCAGCCCCAGCATTTT	CASSLVGQTNQPQHF
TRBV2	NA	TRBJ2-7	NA	TGTGCCAGCAGTGACAGGGCGATAAGGGCCTACGAGCAGTACTTC	CASSDRAIRAYEQYF
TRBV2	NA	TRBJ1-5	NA	TGTGCCAGCAGTGAAAGCAGAACGTATAGCAATCAGCCCCAGCATTTT	CASSESRTYSNQPQHF
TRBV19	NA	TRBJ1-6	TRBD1	TGTGCCAGTAGGATACAGGGGTACGGTTCACCCCTCCACTTT	CASRIQGYGSPLHF
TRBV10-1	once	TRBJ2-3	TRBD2	TGCGCCAGCAGGCCGGGACTAGCCACAGATACGCAGTATTTT	CASRPGLATDTQYF
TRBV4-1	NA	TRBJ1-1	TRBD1	TGCGCCAGCAGCCAAGGCCGCGGCGTAACCAGGGGGCCTCGGACTGAAGCTTTCTTT	CASSQGRGVTRGPRTEAFF
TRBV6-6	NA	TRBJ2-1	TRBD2	TGTGCCAGCAGTCGACTAGCGGGGGAGGACAATGAGCAGTTCTTC	CASSRLAGEDNEQFF
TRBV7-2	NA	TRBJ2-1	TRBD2	TGTGCCAGCAGCTTAAACGGGGGGGCCCTCAATGAGCAGTTCTTC	CASSLNGGALNEQFF
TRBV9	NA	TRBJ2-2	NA	TGTGCCAGCAGCCGGCCAAACACCGGGGAGCTGTTTTTT	CASSRPNTGELFF
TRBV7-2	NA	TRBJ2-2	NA	TGTGCCAGCAGCCAACCCCTTGGCGGGGCCCACACCGGGGAGCTGTTTTTT	CASSQPLGGAHTGELFF
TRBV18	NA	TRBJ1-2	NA	TGTGCCAGCTCACCGAATGGCAGGGACTATGGCTACACCTTC	CASSPNGRDYGYTF
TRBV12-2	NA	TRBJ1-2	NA	TGTGCAAGTCGCGGAAATGCGGCTCCACGAAAGACCTATGGCTACACCTTC	CASRGNAAPRKTYGYTF
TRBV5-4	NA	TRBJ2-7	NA	TGTGCCAGCAGCTTGGCTTCTCAGCTCTACGAGCAGTACTTC	CASSLASQLYEQYF
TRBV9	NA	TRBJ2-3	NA	TGTGCCAGCAGCGTTCCGGGGGGCGCCACAGATACGCAGTATTTT	CASSVPGGATDTQYF
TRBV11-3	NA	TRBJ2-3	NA	TGTGCCAGCAGCCCCGACAGCACAGATACGCAGTATTTT	CASSPDSTDTQYF
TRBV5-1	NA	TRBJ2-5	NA	TGCGCCAGCAGCTTGGTACCCCCCGAGACCCAGTACTTC	CASSLVPPETQYF
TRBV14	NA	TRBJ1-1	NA	TGTGCCAGCAGCCCCCTGGCCACGATTTTGAACACTGAAGCTTTCTTT	CASSPLATILNTEAFF
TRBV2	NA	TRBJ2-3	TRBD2	TGTGCCAGCAGTGAAGCGCAGGGCGGGGGGGCCGGAGGCACAGATACGCAGTATTTT	CASSEAQGGGAGGTDTQYF
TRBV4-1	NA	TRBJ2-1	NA	TGTGCCAGCAGCCAAGAAGGGATAGGCTCCTACAATGAGCAGTTCTTC	CASSQEGIGSYNEQFF
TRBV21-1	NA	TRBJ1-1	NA	TGTGCCAGCAGCCCCCGGGACAGGGGGCGTTCCACTGAAGCTTTCTTT	CASSPRDRGRSTEAFF
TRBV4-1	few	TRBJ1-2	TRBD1	TGCGCCAGCAGCCAAGATAGAGGGACAGGGGGTTTCGGCTACACCTTC	CASSQDRGTGGFGYTF
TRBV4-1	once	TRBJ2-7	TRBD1	TGCGCCAGCAGCCAGGCCGGGGACAGGGACGAGCAGTACTTC	CASSQAGDRDEQYF
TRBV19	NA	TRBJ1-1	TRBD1	TGTGCCAGTAGTCAGACAGGGGCTTCTGAAGCTTTCTTT	CASSQTGASEAFF
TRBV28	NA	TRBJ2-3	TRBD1	TGTGCCTCGGGGGACAGGGGGCAAGATACGCAGTATTTT	CASGDRGQDTQYF